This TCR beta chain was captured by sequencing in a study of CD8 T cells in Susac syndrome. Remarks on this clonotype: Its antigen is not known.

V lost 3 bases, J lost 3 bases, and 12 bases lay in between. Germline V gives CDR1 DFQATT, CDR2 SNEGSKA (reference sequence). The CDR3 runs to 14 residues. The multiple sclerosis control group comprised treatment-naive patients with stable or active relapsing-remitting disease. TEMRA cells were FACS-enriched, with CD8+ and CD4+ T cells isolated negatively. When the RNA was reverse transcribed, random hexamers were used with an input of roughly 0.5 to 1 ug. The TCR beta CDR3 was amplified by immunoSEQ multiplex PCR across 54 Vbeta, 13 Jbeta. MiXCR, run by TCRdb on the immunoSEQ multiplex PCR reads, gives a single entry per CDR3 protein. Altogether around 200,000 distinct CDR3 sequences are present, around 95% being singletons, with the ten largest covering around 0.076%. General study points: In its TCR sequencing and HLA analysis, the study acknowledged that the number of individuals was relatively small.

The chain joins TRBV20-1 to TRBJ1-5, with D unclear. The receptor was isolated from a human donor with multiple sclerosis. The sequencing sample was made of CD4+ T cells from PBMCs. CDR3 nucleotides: TGCAGTGCTAGGGGCACCTCGTCCAATCAGCCCCAGCATTTT. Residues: CSARGTSSNQPQHF.